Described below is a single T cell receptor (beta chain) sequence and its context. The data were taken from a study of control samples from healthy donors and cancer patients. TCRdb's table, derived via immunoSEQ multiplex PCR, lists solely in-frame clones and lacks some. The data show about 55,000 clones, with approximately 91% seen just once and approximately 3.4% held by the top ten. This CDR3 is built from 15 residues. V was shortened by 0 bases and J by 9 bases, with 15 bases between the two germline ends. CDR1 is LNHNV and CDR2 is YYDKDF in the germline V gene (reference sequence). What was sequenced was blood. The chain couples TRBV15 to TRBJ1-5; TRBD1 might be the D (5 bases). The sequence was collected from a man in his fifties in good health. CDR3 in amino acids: CATSRDQGRSTPQHF. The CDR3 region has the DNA TGTGCCACCAGCAGAGATCAGGGACGATCTACGCCCCAGCATTTT. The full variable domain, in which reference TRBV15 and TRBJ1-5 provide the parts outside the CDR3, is DAMVIQNPRYQVTQFGKPVTLSCSQTLNHNVMYWYQQKSSQAPKLLFHYYDKDFNNEADTPDNFQSRRPNTSFCFLDIRSPGLGDTAMYLCATSRDQGRSTPQHFGDGTRLSIL.